These 20 T cell receptor beta chains were sequenced from one sample in a study of shared clonotypes between healthy human individuals (dated by TCRdb to 2018 to 2020). Libraries were constructed by the immunoSEQ multiplex PCR assay. TCRdb holds this immuneACCESS table with in-frame rearrangements only. Some clones are missing; in checked studies, unresolved V genes explain under half, and the rest has no known cause. The sample table records roughly 1 million clones; more than 75% of these occur just once. The ten largest clonotypes hold roughly 0.56% of the sample. Sequenced: memory CD4+ T cells from PBMCs. The meaning of the sample's cell subset or site label: CD45RA-negative fraction. These TCRs come from a man aged 18 to 29 in good health. Some clones in this sample may be carry-over from other donors' samples.

This clone occurred a few times. At the DNA level, this CDR3 is encoded by other sequences in the same sample as well. The chain carries TRBV7-2 and TRBJ2-5; D not certain. V lost 3 bases and J lost 5, with 7 bases in between. This CDR3 comprises 12 residues. The germline gives CDR1 SGHTA, CDR2 FQGNSA. CDR3 protein: CASSFGRETQYF. The CDR3 DNA follows: TGTGCCAGCAGCTTTGGCCGGGAGACCCAGTACTTC.

With regard to this clone: Other nucleotide sequences from this sample produce the same CDR3. The CDR3 DNA sequence: TGTGCCAGCAGTTACGACACGAACACCGGGGAGCTGTTTTTT. It encodes CASSYDTNTGELFF. The chain is built from TRBV6-5 and TRBJ2-2; D remains ambiguous. Trimming took off 2 bases at V and 0 bases at J, with 4 bases between the two ends. Germline CDR1 reads MNHEY; CDR2 reads SVGAGI. There are 14 residues in the CDR3.

The chain couples TRBV5-4 to TRBJ2-1; 12 bases match TRBD1. Germline trimming cut 4 bases from V and 7 bases from J; bases unmatched to any gene: 9. This CDR3 region has 16 residues. CDR1 and CDR2 from the germline V gene are SGHNT and YYREEE (reference sequence). CDR3 DNA: TGTGCCAGCAGCCAGGGGACAGGGGGCGTTTTAAATGAGCAGTTCTTC. This gives the protein CASSQGTGGVLNEQFF.

As for this clone: The same CDR3 also results from other DNA sequences found in this sample. The rearrangement joins TRBV28 to TRBJ1-1; 7 bases line up with TRBD1. The CDR3 runs to 13 residues. Trimming took 5 bases from V and 5 from J; bases not matched to a gene: 5. Germline CDR1 is MDHEN and CDR2 is SYDVKM. The CDR3 loop is CASSQGGGTEAFF. Written as DNA, the CDR3 is TGTGCCAGCAGTCAGGGGGGTGGAACTGAAGCTTTCTTT.

V gene TRBV2 combines with J gene TRBJ1-5; 9 nucleotides line up with TRBD1. Germline lookup yields CDR1 SNHLY and CDR2 FYNNEI. The CDR3 covers 13 residues. V dropped 8 bases and J dropped 4; count of bases not matched to a gene: 3. For the CDR3, the DNA is TGTGCCAGCGACAGGGGGTCTAATCAGCCCCAGCATTTT. Translation: CASDRGSNQPQHF.

The chain combines TRBV28 with TRBJ2-7, with D uncertain. Germline lookup yields CDR1 MDHEN and CDR2 SYDVKM. This CDR3 has 14 amino acids. The V gene lost 5 bases and the J gene lost 2 bases, with 13 bases spanning the gap. The CDR3 is CASSVSPFTYEQYF. In DNA form, the CDR3 reads TGTGCCAGCAGTGTGAGCCCGTTTACCTACGAGCAGTACTTC.

This clone has a handful of counts. This specimen includes other DNA sequences encoding the same CDR3. The chain has TRBV5-1 and TRBJ2-3; 10 bases align to TRBD2. In germline, CDR1 is SGHRS, CDR2 YFSETQ. Trimming took 1 base from V and 0 from J; bases not matched to a gene: 2. This CDR3 has 16 amino acids. CDR3 sequence reads: CASSLRTSGSTDTQYF. CDR3 coding DNA: TGCGCCAGCAGCTTGAGGACTAGCGGTAGCACAGATACGCAGTATTTT.

This clone was observed many times. The CDR3 region is CASSPNGVQETQYF. The CDR3 DNA is TGTGCCAGCTCACCAAACGGGGTCCAAGAGACCCAGTACTTC. The chain combines TRBV18 with TRBJ2-5; D is possibly TRBD2 (5 bases). This CDR3 is built from 14 residues. Germline V gene lookup returns CDR1 KGHSH and CDR2 LQKENI. Trimming took 2 bases from V and 1 from J, leaving 8 bases between them.

CDR3 coding DNA: TGCGCCAGCAGCCAAGCGCACAGGGGGCGCGGTGAAAAACTGTTTTTT. This translates into CASSQAHRGRGEKLFF. This chain connects TRBV4-3 to TRBJ1-4; 9 positions match TRBD1. This CDR3 spans 16 amino acids. CDR1 LGHNA and CDR2 YSLEER come from the germline V gene. Losses at the gene ends were 1 base for V and 7 bases for J; bases not matched to a gene: 7.

V is TRBV28 and J is TRBJ2-5; 7 bases map to TRBD1. V lost 6 bases and J lost 0; bases outside the gene matches: 7. Germline V gives CDR1 MDHEN, CDR2 SYDVKM. CDR3 length: 15 residues. The CDR3 loop reads CASRPDRAYQETQYF. The CDR3 DNA sequence: TGTGCCAGCAGGCCCGACAGGGCCTACCAAGAGACCCAGTACTTC.

CDR3 sequence reads: CASRPPGTGQNTEAFF. In DNA, the CDR3 is TGTGCCAGCAGACCTCCCGGGACAGGGCAGAACACTGAAGCTTTCTTT. This chain joins TRBV11-2 and TRBJ1-1, with 9 bases aligning to TRBD1. This CDR3 has 16 amino acids. Germline V lookup: CDR1 SGHAT, CDR2 FQNNGV. The V and J ends lost 6 bases and 1 base, in that order; junction bases with no gene match: 9.

This chain joins TRBV6-1 and TRBJ1-2; no firm D call. The V gene lost 2 bases and the J gene lost 5 bases, with 6 bases spanning the gap. Germline CDR1 is MNHNS and CDR2 is SASEGT. The length of the CDR3 is 12 residues. The CDR3 spells CASSEKTYGYTF. The CDR3 DNA follows: TGTGCCAGCAGTGAAAAGACATATGGCTACACCTTC.

The rearrangement joins TRBV4-3 to TRBJ2-1, with a possible D match to TRBD2 (6 bases). Germline CDR1 and CDR2: LGHNA and YSLEER. V shed 4 bases and J shed 4 bases, with 14 bases lying between them. CDR3 length: 15 residues. The CDR3 loop is CASSRRRLEYNEQFF. CDR3 nucleotides: TGCGCCAGCAGCCGAAGACGACTAGAATACAATGAGCAGTTCTTC.

The chain recombines TRBV11-2 with TRBJ2-7; 9 bases align to TRBD2. Per the germline V gene, CDR1 is SGHAT and CDR2 is FQNNGV. This CDR3 comprises 18 residues. V shed 8 bases and J 3 bases; nucleotides not matched to a gene: 20. CDR3 residues: CASEVGVGLATLNYEQYF. Here the CDR3 DNA reads TGTGCCAGCGAAGTAGGCGTGGGACTAGCTACTCTTAACTACGAGCAGTACTTC.

This clone was counted ten times or more. This chain links TRBV6-5 with TRBJ2-2; TRBD1 matches at 9 bases. V lost 10 bases to trimming and J lost 7 bases; unmatched junction nucleotides: 13. CDR1 is MNHEY and CDR2 is SVGAGI in the germline V gene. This CDR3 has 15 residues. The CDR3 DNA reads TGTGCCACCCGAGTAACCGGGACAGGGAACGGGGAGCTGTTTTTT. Its protein is CATRVTGTGNGELFF.

The V gene is TRBV19, the J gene TRBJ1-4; TRBD1 aligns across 9 bases. In germline, CDR1 is LNHDA, CDR2 SQIVND (reference sequence). Germline trimming cut 7 bases from V and 8 bases from J; bases unmatched to any gene: 5. The CDR3 contains 13 residues. The CDR3 DNA follows: TGTGCCAGTAAGGGGACAGGGACCGAAAAACTGTTTTTT. Residues: CASKGTGTEKLFF.

This clone appeared once. This rearrangement joins TRBV5-8 to TRBJ2-5, with D perhaps TRBD2 (6 bases). V shed 3 bases and J shed 4 bases, with 22 bases lying between them. CDR3 length: 17 amino acids. Germline V gives CDR1 SGHTS, CDR2 YDEGEE. The CDR3, as DNA: TGTGCCAGCAGCTGGCGGCAGTTGGGACTCCTAGGAGAGACCCAGTACTTC. Its translation is CASSWRQLGLLGETQYF.

V gene TRBV2 combines with J gene TRBJ1-4; D is ambiguous. This CDR3 region has 14 residues. Per germline, CDR1 SNHLY and CDR2 FYNNEI. Trimming took 4 bases from V and 5 from J, leaving 11 bases between them. The CDR3 is CASSGTRSNEKLFF. Here the CDR3 DNA reads TGTGCCAGCAGTGGCACACGGTCGAATGAAAAACTGTTTTTT.

CDR3 nucleotides: TGTGCCAGCAGTCTACTGGGCAATCAGCCCCAGCATTTT. This codes for CASSLLGNQPQHF. The chain has TRBV28 and TRBJ1-5; D is ambiguous. This CDR3 spans 13 amino acids. V lost 5 bases, J lost 2 bases, and 7 bases lay in between. Germline V gene sequence: CDR1 MDHEN, CDR2 SYDVKM.

In this sample, this clone turned up a few times. The chain has TRBV29-1 and TRBJ1-1, with a weak D call TRBD1 (6 bases). The CDR3 sequence is 12 residues long. Germline CDR1 reads SQVTM; CDR2 reads ANQGSEA. Trimming removed 3 bases from V and 7 bases from J, with 12 bases in between. The CDR3 coding sequence is TGCAGCGTTGACAAACAGGGAGATGAAGCTTTCTTT. Protein sequence: CSVDKQGDEAFF.